This TCR beta chain derives from a study of early T cells in non-severe SARS-CoV-2 infection. Study context: Chains stayed unpaired after sequencing of bulk RNA from unsorted whole blood. Whole-study findings and limits: There was a bias toward anti-spike CD8 responses in VDJdb matching, which missed private and CD4 specificities.

This clonotype was observed at least ten times. What it binds is not known. The TCR library protocol was used to attach unique molecular identifiers. These identifiers were attached to individual cDNA molecules. TCRdb used MiXCR to reprocess the 5' RACE reads, holding one entry per CDR3 protein. The sample consists of 52,000 or so distinct CDR3 sequences, about 7.1% of them appearing once. This CDR3 has 14 amino acids. Between the trimmed V and J ends, which lost 1 base and 4 bases, there was a span of 11 bases. Germline values: CDR1 MDHEN, CDR2 SYDVKM. This TCR was sampled from an adult who was a healthcare worker with PCR-confirmed SARS-CoV-2 infection or an uninfected control (not recorded which). The chain has TRBV28 and TRBJ2-7; no reliable D call. Sequencing used whole blood, obtained at baseline. The CDR3 coding sequence is TGTGCCAGCAGTTTATCCCTCTGGAAGTACGAGCAGTACTTC. As protein: CASSLSLWKYEQYF.